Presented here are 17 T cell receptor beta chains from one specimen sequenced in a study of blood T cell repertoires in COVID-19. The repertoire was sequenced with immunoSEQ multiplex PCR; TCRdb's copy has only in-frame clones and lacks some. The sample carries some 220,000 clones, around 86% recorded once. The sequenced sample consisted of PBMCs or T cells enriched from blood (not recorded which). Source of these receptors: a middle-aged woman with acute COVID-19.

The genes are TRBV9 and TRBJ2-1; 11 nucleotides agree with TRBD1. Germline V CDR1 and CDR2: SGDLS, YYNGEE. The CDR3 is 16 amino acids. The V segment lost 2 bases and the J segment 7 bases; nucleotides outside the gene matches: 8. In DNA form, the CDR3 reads TGTGCCAGCAGCGTGGCCGGGACAGGGGGTGGGAATGAGCAGTTCTTC. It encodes CASSVAGTGGGNEQFF.

The CDR3 DNA sequence: TGTGCCAGCAGCTTCAAGGGAGGAGGCACTGAAGCTTTCTTT. Protein product: CASSFKGGGTEAFF. This chain links TRBV7-2 with TRBJ1-1; D not resolved. Germline loops: CDR1 SGHTA, CDR2 FQGNSA. CDR3 size: 14 residues. The V gene lost 3 bases and the J gene lost 4 bases, with 12 bases spanning the gap.

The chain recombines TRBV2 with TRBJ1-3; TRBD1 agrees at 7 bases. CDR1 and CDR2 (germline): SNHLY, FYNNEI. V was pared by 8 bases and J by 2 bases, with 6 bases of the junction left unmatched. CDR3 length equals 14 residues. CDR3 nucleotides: TGTGCCAGCGTGCGCCAGGGGGCTGGAAACACCATATATTTT. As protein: CASVRQGAGNTIYF.

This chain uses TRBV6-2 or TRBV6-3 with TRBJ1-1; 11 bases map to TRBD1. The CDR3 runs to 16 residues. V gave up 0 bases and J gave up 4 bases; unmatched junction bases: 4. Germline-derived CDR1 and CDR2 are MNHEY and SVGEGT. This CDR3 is CASSYSVGTGGTEAFF. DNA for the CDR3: TGTGCCAGCAGTTACTCGGTGGGGACAGGGGGCACTGAAGCTTTCTTT.

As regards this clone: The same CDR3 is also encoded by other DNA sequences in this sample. The CDR3 DNA sequence: TGTGCCAGCTCACCACAGGGGGATCAGCCCCAGCATTTT. Residues: CASSPQGDQPQHF. The rearrangement uses TRBV18 and TRBJ1-5; TRBD1 is a possible D gene (6 bases). Germline CDR1 is KGHSH and CDR2 is LQKENI. V shed 1 base and J shed 5 bases, with 6 bases lying between them. The CDR3 contains 13 residues.

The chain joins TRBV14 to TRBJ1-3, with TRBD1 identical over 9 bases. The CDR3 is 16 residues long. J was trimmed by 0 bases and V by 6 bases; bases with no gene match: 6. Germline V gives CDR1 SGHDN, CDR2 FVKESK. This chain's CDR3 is CASRSGQGSSGNTIYF. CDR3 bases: TGTGCCAGCAGATCGGGACAGGGCAGCTCTGGAAACACCATATATTTT.

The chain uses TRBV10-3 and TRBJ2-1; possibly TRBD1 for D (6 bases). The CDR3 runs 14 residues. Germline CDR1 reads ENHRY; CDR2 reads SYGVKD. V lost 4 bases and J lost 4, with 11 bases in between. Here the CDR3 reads CAISGQDKYNEQFF. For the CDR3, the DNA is TGTGCCATCAGTGGACAGGATAAATACAATGAGCAGTTCTTC.

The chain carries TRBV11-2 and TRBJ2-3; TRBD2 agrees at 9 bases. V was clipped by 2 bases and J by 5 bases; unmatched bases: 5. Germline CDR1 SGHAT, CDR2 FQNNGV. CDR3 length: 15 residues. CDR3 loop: CASSLSIAGVDTQYF. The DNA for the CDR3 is TGTGCCAGCAGCTTATCGATAGCGGGGGTAGATACGCAGTATTTT.

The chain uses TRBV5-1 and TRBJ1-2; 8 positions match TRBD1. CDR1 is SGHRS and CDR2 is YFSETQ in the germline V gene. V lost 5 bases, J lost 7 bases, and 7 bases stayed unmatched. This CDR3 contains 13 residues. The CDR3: CASSHGQGSGYTF. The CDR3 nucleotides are TGCGCCAGCAGTCATGGACAGGGCAGTGGCTACACCTTC.

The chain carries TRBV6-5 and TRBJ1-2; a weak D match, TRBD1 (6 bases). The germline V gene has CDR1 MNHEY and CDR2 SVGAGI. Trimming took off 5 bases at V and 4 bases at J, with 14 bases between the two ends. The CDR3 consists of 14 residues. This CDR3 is CASSTRGHVYGYTF. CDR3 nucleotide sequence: TGTGCCAGCAGTACCAGGGGACACGTCTATGGCTACACCTTC.

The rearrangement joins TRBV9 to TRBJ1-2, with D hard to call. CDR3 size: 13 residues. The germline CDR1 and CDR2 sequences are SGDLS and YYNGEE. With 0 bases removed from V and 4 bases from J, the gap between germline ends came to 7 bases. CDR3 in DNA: TGTGCCAGCAGCGTAGGTAGCAGCTATGGCTACACCTTC. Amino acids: CASSVGSSYGYTF.

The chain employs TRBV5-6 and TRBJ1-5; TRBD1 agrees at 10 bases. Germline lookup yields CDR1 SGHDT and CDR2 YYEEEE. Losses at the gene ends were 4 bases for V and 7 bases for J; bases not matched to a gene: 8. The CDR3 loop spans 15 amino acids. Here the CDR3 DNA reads TGTGCCAGCAGCACCTGGACAGGGGGAGTACAGCCCCAGCATTTT. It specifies CASSTWTGGVQPQHF.

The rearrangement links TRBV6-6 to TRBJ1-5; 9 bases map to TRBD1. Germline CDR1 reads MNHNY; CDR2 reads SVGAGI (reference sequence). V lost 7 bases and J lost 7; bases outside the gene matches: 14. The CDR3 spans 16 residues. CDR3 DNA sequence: TGTGCCAGCACCTGGGACAGGGAGGGGGTAGAGCAGCCCCAGCATTTT. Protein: CASTWDREGVEQPQHF.

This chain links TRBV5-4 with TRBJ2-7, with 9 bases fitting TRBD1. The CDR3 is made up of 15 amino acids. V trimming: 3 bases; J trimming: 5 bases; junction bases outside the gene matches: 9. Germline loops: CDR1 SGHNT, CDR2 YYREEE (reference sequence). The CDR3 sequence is CASSSNRGQVNEQYF. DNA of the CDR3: TGTGCCAGCAGCTCGAACAGGGGGCAGGTCAACGAGCAGTACTTC.

This CDR3 reads CASSGQGASNSPLHF. CDR3 nucleotide sequence: TGTGCCAGTAGCGGACAGGGGGCGAGTAATTCACCCCTCCACTTT. J is TRBJ1-6 and V is TRBV19; 11 positions match TRBD1. CDR1 LNHDA and CDR2 SQIVND come from the germline V gene (reference sequence). CDR3 length: 15 residues. V gave up 6 bases and J gave up 6 bases; unmatched junction bases: 4.

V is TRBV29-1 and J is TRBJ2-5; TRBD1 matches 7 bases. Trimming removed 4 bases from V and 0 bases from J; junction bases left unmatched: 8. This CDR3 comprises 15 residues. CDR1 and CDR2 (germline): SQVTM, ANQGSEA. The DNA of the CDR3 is TGCAGCGTTGGTTTGACAGGGACGTACCAAGAGACCCAGTACTTC. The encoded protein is CSVGLTGTYQETQYF.

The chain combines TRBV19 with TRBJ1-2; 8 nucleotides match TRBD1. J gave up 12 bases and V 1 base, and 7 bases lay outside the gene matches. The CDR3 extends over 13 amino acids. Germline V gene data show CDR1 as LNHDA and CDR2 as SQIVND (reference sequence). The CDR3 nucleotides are TGTGCCAGTAGTATAGTTACAGGGGGACTGCACACCTTC. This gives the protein CASSIVTGGLHTF.